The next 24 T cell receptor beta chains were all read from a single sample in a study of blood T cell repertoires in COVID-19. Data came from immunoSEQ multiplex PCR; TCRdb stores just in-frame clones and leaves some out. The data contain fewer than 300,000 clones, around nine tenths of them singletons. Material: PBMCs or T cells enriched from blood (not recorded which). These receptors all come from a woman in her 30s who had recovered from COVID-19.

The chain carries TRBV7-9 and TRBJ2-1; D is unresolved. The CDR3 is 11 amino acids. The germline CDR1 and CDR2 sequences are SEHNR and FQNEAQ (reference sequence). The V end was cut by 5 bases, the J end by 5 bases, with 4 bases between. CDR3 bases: TGTGCCAGCAGCGGGCACAATGAGCAGTTCTTC. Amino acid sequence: CASSGHNEQFF.

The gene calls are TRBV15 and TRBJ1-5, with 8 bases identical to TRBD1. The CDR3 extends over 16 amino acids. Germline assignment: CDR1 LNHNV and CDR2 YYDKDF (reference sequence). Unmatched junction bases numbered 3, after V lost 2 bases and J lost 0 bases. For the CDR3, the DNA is TGTGCCACCAGCAGAACCCAGGGGGCTAGCAATCAGCCCCAGCATTTT. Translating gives CATSRTQGASNQPQHF.

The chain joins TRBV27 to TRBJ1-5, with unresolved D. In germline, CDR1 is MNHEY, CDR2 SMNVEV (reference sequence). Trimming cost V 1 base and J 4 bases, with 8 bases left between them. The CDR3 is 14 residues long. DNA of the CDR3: TGTGCCAGCAGTTTATTCGACGGGAATCAGCCCCAGCATTTT. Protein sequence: CASSLFDGNQPQHF.

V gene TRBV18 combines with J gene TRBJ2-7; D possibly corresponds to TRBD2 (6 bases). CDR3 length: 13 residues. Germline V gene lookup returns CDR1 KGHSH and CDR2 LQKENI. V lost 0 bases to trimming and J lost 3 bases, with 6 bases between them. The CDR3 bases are TGTGCCAGCTCACCACCGGGGGGCTACGAGCAGTACTTC. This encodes CASSPPGGYEQYF.

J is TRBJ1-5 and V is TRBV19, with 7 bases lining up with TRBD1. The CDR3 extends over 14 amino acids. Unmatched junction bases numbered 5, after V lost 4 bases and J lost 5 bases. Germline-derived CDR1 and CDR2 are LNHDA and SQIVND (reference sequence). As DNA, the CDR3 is TGTGCCAGTAGTACCGACACAGGGGATCAGCCCCAGCATTTT. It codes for CASSTDTGDQPQHF.

CDR3 protein: CASSYRLDSEETQYF. The CDR3, as DNA: TGTGCCAGCAGTTACCGACTGGATTCTGAAGAGACCCAGTACTTC. V is TRBV6-2 or TRBV6-3 and J is TRBJ2-5, with D unresolved. Germline V CDR1 and CDR2: MNHEY, SVGEGT. The CDR3 consists of 15 residues. The V and J ends lost 2 bases and 3 bases respectively, with 13 bases between them.

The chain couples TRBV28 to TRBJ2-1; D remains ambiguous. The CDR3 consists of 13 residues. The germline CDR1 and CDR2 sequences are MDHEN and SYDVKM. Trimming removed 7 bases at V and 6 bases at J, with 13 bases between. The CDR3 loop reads CASTWPGRNEQFF. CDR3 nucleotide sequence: TGTGCCAGCACCTGGCCTGGCCGCAATGAGCAGTTCTTC.

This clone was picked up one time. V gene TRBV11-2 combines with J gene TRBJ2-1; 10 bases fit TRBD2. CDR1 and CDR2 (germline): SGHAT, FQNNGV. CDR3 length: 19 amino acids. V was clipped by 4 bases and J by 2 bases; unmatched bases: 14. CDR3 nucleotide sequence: TGTGCCAGCAGCTCTAGGGCGGGGCTAGCGGGAGAAACCTACAATGAGCAGTTCTTC. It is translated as CASSSRAGLAGETYNEQFF.

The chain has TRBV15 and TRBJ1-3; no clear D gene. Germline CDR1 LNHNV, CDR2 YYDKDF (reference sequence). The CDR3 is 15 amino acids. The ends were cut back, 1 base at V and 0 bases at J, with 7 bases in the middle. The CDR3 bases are TGTGCCACCAGCAGAGGGGCAGACTCTGGAAACACCATATATTTT. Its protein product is CATSRGADSGNTIYF. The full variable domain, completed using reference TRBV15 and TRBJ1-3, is DAMVIQNPRYQVTQFGKPVTLSCSQTLNHNVMYWYQQKSSQAPKLLFHYYDKDFNNEADTPDNFQSRRPNTSFCFLDIRSPGLGDTAMYLCATSRGADSGNTIYFGEGSWLTVV.

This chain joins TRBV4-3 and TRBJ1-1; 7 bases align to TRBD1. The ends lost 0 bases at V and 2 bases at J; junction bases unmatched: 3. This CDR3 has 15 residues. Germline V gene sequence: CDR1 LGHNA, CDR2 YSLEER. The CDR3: CASSQDRDSNTEAFF. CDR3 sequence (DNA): TGCGCCAGCAGCCAAGATCGGGACAGTAACACTGAAGCTTTCTTT.

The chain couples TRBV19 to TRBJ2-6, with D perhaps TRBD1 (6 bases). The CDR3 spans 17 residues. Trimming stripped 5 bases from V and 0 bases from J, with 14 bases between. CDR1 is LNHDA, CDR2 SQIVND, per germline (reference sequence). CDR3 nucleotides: TGTGCCAGTAGTCCCGGACAGTTAGGCTCTGGGGCCAACGTCCTGACTTTC. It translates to CASSPGQLGSGANVLTF.

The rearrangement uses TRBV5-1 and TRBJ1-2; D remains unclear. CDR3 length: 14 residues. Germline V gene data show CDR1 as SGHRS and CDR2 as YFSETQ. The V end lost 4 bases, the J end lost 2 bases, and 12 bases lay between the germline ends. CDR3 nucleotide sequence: TGCGCCAGCAGCCCGGATGGGGAGAACTATGGCTACACCTTC. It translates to CASSPDGENYGYTF.

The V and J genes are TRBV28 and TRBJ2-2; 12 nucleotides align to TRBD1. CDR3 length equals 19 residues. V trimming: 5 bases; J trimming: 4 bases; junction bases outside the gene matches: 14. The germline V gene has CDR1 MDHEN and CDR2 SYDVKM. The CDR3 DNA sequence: TGTGCCAGCAGTCTCCCCGTGGGACAGGGGGCGCGGGGCACCGGGGAGCTGTTTTTT. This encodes CASSLPVGQGARGTGELFF.

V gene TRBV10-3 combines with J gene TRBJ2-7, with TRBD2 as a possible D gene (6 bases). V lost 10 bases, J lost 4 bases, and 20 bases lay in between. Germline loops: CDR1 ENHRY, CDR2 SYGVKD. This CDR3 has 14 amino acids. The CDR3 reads CATNDGAGSYEQYF. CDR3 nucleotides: TGTGCCACAAATGACGGGGCGGGATCTTACGAGCAGTACTTC.

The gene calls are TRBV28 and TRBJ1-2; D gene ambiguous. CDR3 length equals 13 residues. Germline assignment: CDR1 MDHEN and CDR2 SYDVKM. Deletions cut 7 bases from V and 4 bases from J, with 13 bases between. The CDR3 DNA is TGTGCCAGCATCCCTCCGGGATCCTATGGCTACACCTTC. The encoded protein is CASIPPGSYGYTF.

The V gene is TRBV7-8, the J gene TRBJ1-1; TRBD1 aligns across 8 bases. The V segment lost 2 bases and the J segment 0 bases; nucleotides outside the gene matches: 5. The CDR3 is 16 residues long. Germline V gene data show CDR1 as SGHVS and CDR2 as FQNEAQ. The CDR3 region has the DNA TGTGCCAGCAGCTTAAGGACAGGGAGTGTGAACACTGAAGCTTTCTTT. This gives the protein CASSLRTGSVNTEAFF.

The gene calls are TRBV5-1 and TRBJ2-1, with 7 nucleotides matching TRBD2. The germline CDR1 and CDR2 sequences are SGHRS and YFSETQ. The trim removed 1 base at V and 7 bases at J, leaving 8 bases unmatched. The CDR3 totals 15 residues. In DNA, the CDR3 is TGCGCCAGCAGCTTGTATTCATCGGGGGGAAATGAGCAGTTCTTC. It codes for CASSLYSSGGNEQFF.

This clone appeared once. The CDR3 region has the DNA TGTGCCAGCACCGTGGGGGGGCCGGGTAATGAGCAGTTCTTC. It translates to CASTVGGPGNEQFF. This sequence joins TRBV27 and TRBJ2-1; tentatively, D is TRBD2 (7 bases). This CDR3 contains 14 residues. Germline V gene sequence: CDR1 MNHEY, CDR2 SMNVEV (reference sequence). V shed 7 bases and J shed 7 bases, with 17 bases lying between them.

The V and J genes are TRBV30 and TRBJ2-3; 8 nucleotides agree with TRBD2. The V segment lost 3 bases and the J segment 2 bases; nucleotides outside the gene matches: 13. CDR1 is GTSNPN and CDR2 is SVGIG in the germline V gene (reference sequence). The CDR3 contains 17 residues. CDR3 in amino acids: CAWSPRGLGRITDTQYF. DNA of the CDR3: TGTGCCTGGAGCCCCCGGGGACTAGGTCGGATCACAGATACGCAGTATTTT.

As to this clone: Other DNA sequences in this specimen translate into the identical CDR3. The CDR3 nucleotides are TGTGCCAGTAGTACCACAGGGGTAAACACTGAAGCTTTCTTT. This translates into CASSTTGVNTEAFF. V usage is TRBV19 and J usage is TRBJ1-1; 7 bases map to TRBD1. After removal of 4 bases from V and 2 bases from J, the junction contained 4 bases not matched to a gene. Germline CDR1 LNHDA, CDR2 SQIVND (reference sequence). The CDR3 loop spans 14 amino acids.

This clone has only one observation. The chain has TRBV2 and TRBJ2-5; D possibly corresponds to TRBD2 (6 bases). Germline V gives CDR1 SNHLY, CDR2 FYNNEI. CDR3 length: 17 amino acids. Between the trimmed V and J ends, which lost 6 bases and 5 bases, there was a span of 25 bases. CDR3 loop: CASRPGGLAPTWETQYF. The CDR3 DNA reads TGTGCCAGCAGACCAGGAGGGCTAGCACCAACTTGGGAGACCCAGTACTTC.

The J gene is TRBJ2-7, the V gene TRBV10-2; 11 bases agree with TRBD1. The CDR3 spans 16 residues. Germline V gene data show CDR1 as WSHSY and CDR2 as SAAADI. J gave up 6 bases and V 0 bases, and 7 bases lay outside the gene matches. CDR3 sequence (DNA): TGCGCCAGCAGTGAGTCTGCGGACAGGGGGCATGGCGAGCAGTACTTC. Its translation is CASSESADRGHGEQYF.

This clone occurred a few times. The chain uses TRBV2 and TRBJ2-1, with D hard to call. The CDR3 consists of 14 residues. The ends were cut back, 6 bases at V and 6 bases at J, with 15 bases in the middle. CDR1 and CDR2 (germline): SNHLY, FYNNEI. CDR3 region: CASSAGWLSNEQFF. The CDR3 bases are TGTGCCAGCAGCGCCGGTTGGTTAAGCAATGAGCAGTTCTTC.

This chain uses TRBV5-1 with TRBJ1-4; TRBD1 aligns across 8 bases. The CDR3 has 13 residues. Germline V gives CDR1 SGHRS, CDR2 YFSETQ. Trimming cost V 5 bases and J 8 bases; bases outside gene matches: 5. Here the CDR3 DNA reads TGCGCCAGCAGGGGGACAGGCTCCGAAAAACTGTTTTTT. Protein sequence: CASRGTGSEKLFF.